This entry features one TCR beta chain sequence. V was clipped by 0 bases and J by 2 bases, with 11 bases between them. The CDR3 runs to 15 residues. The germline V gene has CDR1 KGHSH and CDR2 LQKENI. This specimen comes from a study of control samples from healthy donors and cancer patients. Data came from immunoSEQ multiplex PCR; TCRdb stores just in-frame clones and leaves some out. Of around 100,000 clones in the sample, around 88% were seen once. The sample comprised blood. The source of this sequence is a young man in good health. The V and J genes are TRBV18 and TRBJ2-7, with D possibly matching TRBD2 (6 bases). The CDR3 here is CASSPPSRETYEQYF. As DNA, the CDR3 is TGTGCCAGCTCACCACCGTCGCGGGAAACCTACGAGCAGTACTTC.